Listed below are T cell receptor beta chains from one sample, sequenced in a study of blood T cell repertoires in COVID-19. The method was immunoSEQ multiplex PCR; TCRdb's version includes in-frame clones alone and lacks a portion of them. The sample includes 150,000 or so clones, about 80% of them seen just once. The sample comprised peripheral blood. Receptors originate from a woman aged 55-75 years with COVID-19, enrolled during active disease. Both conserved end residues are part of each CDR3. Each record gives: J gene, V gene, clone size, D gene, CDR3 protein, CDR3 DNA. The D gene is left open where the match is weak. Rows give clone size only sometimes, using once, few, many, or a class for an expanded clone.

J: TRBJ1-6; V: TRBV5-3; size: once; D: TRBD1; CDR3: CARSFSGGPTSSYNSPLHF; DNA: TGTGCCAGAAGCTTCTCAGGGGGACCTACGAGCTCCTATAATTCACCCCTCCACTTT
J: TRBJ1-1; V: TRBV6-4; size: NA; D: TRBD1; CDR3: CASSRDRGLLPEAFF; DNA: TGTGCCAGCAGCAGGGACAGAGGCCTACTCCCTGAAGCTTTCTTT
J: TRBJ2-3; V: TRBV6-4; size: once; D: NA; CDR3: CASSEDGGPDTQYF; DNA: TGTGCCAGCAGTGAGGACGGAGGACCGGATACGCAGTATTTT
J: TRBJ2-1; V: TRBV9; size: NA; D: TRBD2; CDR3: CASSPWTAGGEQFF; DNA: TGTGCCAGCAGCCCTTGGACGGCGGGGGGTGAGCAGTTCTTC
J: TRBJ2-3; V: TRBV7-9; size: NA; D: TRBD2; CDR3: CASSRGLAGTDTQYF; DNA: TGTGCCAGCAGCCGAGGACTAGCGGGCACAGATACGCAGTATTTT
J: TRBJ2-1; V: TRBV11-3; size: NA; D: NA; CDR3: CASSLEGRVSYNEQFF; DNA: TGTGCCAGCAGCTTAGAAGGGAGAGTGTCCTACAATGAGCAGTTCTTC
J: TRBJ1-2; V: TRBV7-6; size: NA; D: TRBD1; CDR3: CASSSRQGAGDGYTF; DNA: TGTGCCAGCAGCTCCAGACAGGGGGCAGGTGATGGCTACACCTTC
J: TRBJ1-5; V: TRBV12-3/TRBV12-4; size: once; D: NA; CDR3: CASSPLGLLPQHF; DNA: TGTGCCAGCAGTCCCCTTGGGCTTTTGCCCCAGCATTTT
J: TRBJ1-1; V: TRBV10-3; size: NA; D: NA; CDR3: CAISHSREDEAFF; DNA: TGTGCCATCAGCCACAGCAGGGAGGACGAAGCTTTCTTT
J: TRBJ2-1; V: TRBV24-1; size: NA; D: TRBD1; CDR3: CATSETSTGGKYNEQFF; DNA: TGTGCCACCAGTGAGACCTCCACAGGGGGCAAGTACAATGAGCAGTTCTTC
J: TRBJ1-2; V: TRBV30; size: NA; D: TRBD1; CDR3: CACGQGSYGYTF; DNA: TGTGCCTGCGGACAGGGTAGCTATGGCTACACCTTC
J: TRBJ2-5; V: TRBV27; size: NA; D: NA; CDR3: CASSYRPLGGETQYF; DNA: TGTGCCAGCAGCTACCGCCCACTAGGCGGTGAGACCCAGTACTTC
J: TRBJ1-1; V: TRBV6-5; size: NA; D: NA; CDR3: CASSYSTRDTEAFF; DNA: TGTGCCAGCAGTTACTCGACCAGGGACACTGAAGCTTTCTTT
J: TRBJ1-5; V: TRBV27; size: many; D: TRBD1; CDR3: CASSPGTGEYQPQHF; DNA: TGTGCCAGCAGTCCGGGGACAGGGGAGTATCAGCCCCAGCATTTT
J: TRBJ1-2; V: TRBV4-1; size: NA; D: TRBD1; CDR3: CASSLQGQGANYGYTF; DNA: TGCGCCAGCAGCCTCCAGGGACAGGGGGCTAACTATGGCTACACCTTC
J: TRBJ2-2; V: TRBV10-3; size: few; D: TRBD1; CDR3: CAISELRQGIGELFF; DNA: TGTGCCATCAGTGAGCTAAGACAGGGTATCGGGGAGCTGTTTTTT
J: TRBJ2-5; V: TRBV11-2; size: NA; D: NA; CDR3: CASSFGETQYF; DNA: TGTGCCAGCAGCTTCGGAGAGACCCAGTACTTC
J: TRBJ1-2; V: TRBV19; size: NA; D: NA; CDR3: CASSILWGTGNYGYTF; DNA: TGTGCCAGTAGTATATTATGGGGCACAGGAAACTATGGCTACACCTTC
J: TRBJ1-1; V: TRBV5-8; size: NA; D: TRBD1; CDR3: CASSLRTGLGTEAFF; DNA: TGTGCCAGCAGCTTACGGACAGGTCTGGGGACTGAAGCTTTCTTT
J: TRBJ2-1; V: TRBV7-8; size: NA; D: TRBD2; CDR3: CASRRRGDAADNEQFF; DNA: TGTGCCAGCAGACGGCGGGGGGATGCTGCGGACAATGAGCAGTTCTTC
J: TRBJ2-1; V: TRBV5-1; size: NA; D: TRBD1; CDR3: CASSFPGTGPYNEQFF; DNA: TGCGCCAGCAGCTTCCCCGGGACAGGTCCCTACAATGAGCAGTTCTTC
J: TRBJ1-6; V: TRBV5-6; size: NA; D: TRBD1; CDR3: CASSLQGEGSPLHF; DNA: TGTGCCAGCAGCCTACAGGGGGAAGGTTCACCCCTCCACTTT
J: TRBJ1-2; V: TRBV2; size: NA; D: TRBD1; CDR3: CASSLDRGRYSNYGYTF; DNA: TGTGCCAGCAGTCTCGACAGGGGGAGGTATTCGAACTATGGCTACACCTTC
J: TRBJ2-1; V: TRBV6-5; size: NA; D: NA; CDR3: CASSSSREQFF; DNA: TGTGCCAGCAGTTCTAGTCGGGAGCAGTTCTTC
J: TRBJ1-2; V: TRBV19; size: NA; D: NA; CDR3: CASSIPNVGRDGYTF; DNA: TGTGCCAGTAGTATCCCAAATGTAGGGCGGGATGGCTACACCTTC
J: TRBJ1-1; V: TRBV3-1/TRBV3-2; size: NA; D: NA; CDR3: CASSQRRRLSNTEAFF; DNA: TGTGCCAGCAGCCAAAGGCGCCGACTGTCGAACACTGAAGCTTTCTTT
J: TRBJ1-2; V: TRBV19; size: few; D: NA; CDR3: CASSAPGLSSTGYTF; DNA: TGTGCCAGTAGTGCACCGGGACTCTCCTCGACTGGCTACACCTTC
J: TRBJ2-1; V: TRBV5-4; size: once; D: TRBD2; CDR3: CASSSGTRNNEQFF; DNA: TGTGCCAGCAGCTCTGGGACTAGAAACAATGAGCAGTTCTTC
J: TRBJ1-4; V: TRBV6-5; size: NA; D: NA; CDR3: CASSLVPSGEKLFF; DNA: TGTGCCAGCAGCCTAGTACCCTCGGGTGAAAAACTGTTTTTT
J: TRBJ1-5; V: TRBV3-1/TRBV3-2; size: NA; D: TRBD1; CDR3: CASSQDRDQPQHF; DNA: TGTGCCAGCAGCCAGGACAGGGATCAGCCCCAGCATTTT
J: TRBJ1-1; V: TRBV7-3; size: few; D: TRBD1; CDR3: CASSFTGDQAFF; DNA: TGTGCCAGCAGCTTTACAGGGGACCAAGCTTTCTTT
J: TRBJ1-4; V: TRBV12-5; size: NA; D: NA; CDR3: CASGLVGGVATNEKLFF; DNA: TGTGCTAGTGGTTTGGTGGGAGGAGTCGCAACTAATGAAAAACTGTTTTTT
J: TRBJ2-3; V: TRBV7-3; size: NA; D: TRBD1; CDR3: CASSFRTGGPPDTQYF; DNA: TGTGCCAGCAGCTTCCGGACAGGGGGGCCCCCAGATACGCAGTATTTT
J: TRBJ2-2; V: TRBV5-1; size: NA; D: NA; CDR3: CASSPIGVGDTGELFF; DNA: TGCGCCAGCAGCCCCATTGGGGTCGGGGACACCGGGGAGCTGTTTTTT
J: TRBJ1-1; V: TRBV21-1; size: once; D: NA; CDR3: CASSIQGAGTEAFF; DNA: TGTGCCAGCAGCATCCAGGGTGCCGGCACTGAAGCTTTCTTT
J: TRBJ2-1; V: TRBV18; size: NA; D: NA; CDR3: CASQPSEGNSYNEQFF; DNA: TGTGCCAGCCAACCCTCGGAGGGGAACTCCTACAATGAGCAGTTCTTC
J: TRBJ2-1; V: TRBV6-5; size: NA; D: TRBD1; CDR3: CASSTPDRANEQFF; DNA: TGTGCCAGCAGCACACCCGACAGGGCAAATGAGCAGTTCTTC
J: TRBJ1-2; V: TRBV24-1; size: NA; D: NA; CDR3: CATSGPTGSNYGYTF; DNA: TGTGCCACCAGTGGGCCGACAGGATCTAACTATGGCTACACCTTC
J: TRBJ1-3; V: TRBV12-5; size: NA; D: NA; CDR3: CASGAYRTGRSGNTIYF; DNA: TGTGCTAGTGGGGCCTACCGAACAGGACGCTCTGGAAACACCATATATTTT
J: TRBJ1-2; V: TRBV3-1/TRBV3-2; size: NA; D: NA; CDR3: CASSSGGYTF; DNA: TGTGCCAGCTCCTCGGGGGGCTACACCTTC
J: TRBJ2-7; V: TRBV5-1; size: NA; D: NA; CDR3: CASSSRTTAYEQYF; DNA: TGCGCCAGCAGCTCCCGGACTACGGCCTACGAGCAGTACTTC
J: TRBJ2-5; V: TRBV19; size: NA; D: NA; CDR3: CASSIVSQETQYF; DNA: TGTGCCAGTAGTATAGTCAGCCAAGAGACCCAGTACTTC
J: TRBJ2-2; V: TRBV6-5; size: NA; D: TRBD1; CDR3: CASKQGAGTGELFF; DNA: TGTGCCAGCAAGCAGGGGGCTGGAACCGGGGAGCTGTTTTTT
J: TRBJ2-1; V: TRBV3-1/TRBV3-2; size: few; D: NA; CDR3: CASNSGTYNEQFF; DNA: TGTGCCAGCAACAGCGGCACCTACAATGAGCAGTTCTTC
J: TRBJ1-2; V: TRBV3-1/TRBV3-2; size: few; D: NA; CDR3: CASSHGRGDGYTF; DNA: TGTGCCAGCAGCCATGGCAGGGGAGATGGCTACACCTTC
J: TRBJ2-1; V: TRBV9; size: once; D: TRBD2; CDR3: CASSVGLAGVKDNEQFF; DNA: TGTGCCAGCAGCGTAGGACTAGCGGGAGTAAAGGACAATGAGCAGTTCTTC
J: TRBJ1-1; V: TRBV9; size: NA; D: NA; CDR3: CASSVQANTGTEAFF; DNA: TGTGCCAGCAGCGTCCAGGCTAATACGGGAACTGAAGCTTTCTTT